The present entry profiles one T cell receptor beta chain with its context. Its antigen is currently unknown. This sample stems from a study of T cells and Merkel cell carcinoma outcomes. Study-wide results and caveats: Merkel cell carcinoma outcomes were reportedly predicted by repertoire and T-cell density.

Produced via immunoSEQ multiplex PCR; TCRdb's table is partial and in-frame only. The sample holds 350 to 500 clones, under 95% seen once. V lost 2 bases and J 2 bases, leaving 7 bases between the germline ends. CDR3 size: 14 residues. Germline V gene sequence: CDR1 SGHTA, CDR2 FQGNSA. The chain uses TRBV7-2 and TRBJ2-1; D is unclear. Sequenced material: tumor tissue from Merkel cell carcinoma. This TCR was sampled from a human donor with Merkel cell carcinoma. The CDR3 nucleotides read TGTGCCAGCAGCTTAAACCCTCCCTACAATGAGCAGTTCTTC. Translating gives CASSLNPPYNEQFF.